The subject of this entry is one T cell receptor (beta chain). Its antigen is still unknown. Here immunoSEQ multiplex PCR was the method, and the copy in TCRdb shows in-frame clones only, minus some. The sample carries some 86,000 clones, 70% to 80% recorded once. This sample was taken from a study of T cell responses to AZD1222 COVID-19 vaccine. Overall study results and limits: Spike-specific TCR repertoires showed rising breadth and depth after two AZD1222 doses. Seropositivity was recorded at baseline in only 6 or 7 AZD1222 recipients. Dominant CD4 TCR responses targeted spike regions 160-218 and 743-854. Nearly half of spike-specific TCRs reportedly target variant regions that are unmutated in the B.1.351 and B.1.1.7 variants.

CDR1 and CDR2 (germline): SGHKS, YYEKEE (reference sequence). Deletions cut 0 bases from V and 0 bases from J, with 10 bases between. The CDR3 consists of 15 residues. Source: peripheral blood, taken on day 0 of AZD1222 vaccination. V is TRBV5-5 and J is TRBJ2-7; unclear D gene. This receptor was taken from an adult in good health. CDR3 coding DNA: TGTGCCAGCAGCTTGGTAGTCACGAGCTCCTACGAGCAGTACTTC. Translating gives CASSLVVTSSYEQYF.